This T cell receptor (beta chain) was identified in a study of CD8 T cells in Susac syndrome. Random hexamers were used to reverse transcribe an amount of roughly 0.45 to 1 ug RNA. TCRdb fed the immunoSEQ multiplex PCR reads into MiXCR, producing one record per CDR3 protein. The repertoire includes some 300,000 distinct CDR3 sequences, 85% of them detected once, and approximately 0.2% sits in the top ten. Germline CDR1 MDHEN, CDR2 SYDVKM. The CDR3 covers 17 residues. J gave up 4 bases and V 1 base, and 11 bases lay outside the gene matches. The source material was CD8+ T cells from PBMCs. This sequence joins TRBV28 and TRBJ1-2; 8 bases align to TRBD1. This clonotype originated in a human donor with multiple sclerosis. The CDR3 DNA reads TGTGCCAGCAGTTTATTGACAGGGGCCTTCGAGAGCTATGGCTACACCTTC. Protein product: CASSLLTGAFESYGYTF.